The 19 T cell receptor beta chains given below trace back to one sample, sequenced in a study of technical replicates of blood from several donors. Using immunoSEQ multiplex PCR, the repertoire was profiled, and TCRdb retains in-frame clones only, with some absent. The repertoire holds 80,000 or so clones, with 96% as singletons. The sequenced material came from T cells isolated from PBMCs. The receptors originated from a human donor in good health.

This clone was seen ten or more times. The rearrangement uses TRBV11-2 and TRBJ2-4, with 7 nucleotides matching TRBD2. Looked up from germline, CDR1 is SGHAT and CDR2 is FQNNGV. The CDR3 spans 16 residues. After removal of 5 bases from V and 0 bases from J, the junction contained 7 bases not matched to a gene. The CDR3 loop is CASSPRDYTAKNIQYF. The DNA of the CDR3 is TGTGCCAGCAGCCCCCGGGACTATACAGCCAAAAACATTCAGTACTTC.

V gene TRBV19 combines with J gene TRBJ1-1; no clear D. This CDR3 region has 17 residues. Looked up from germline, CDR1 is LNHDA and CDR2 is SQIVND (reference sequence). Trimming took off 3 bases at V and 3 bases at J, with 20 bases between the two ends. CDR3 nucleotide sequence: TGTGCCAGTAGTATGTCCCCATTTGGGCTATCGGACACTGAAGCTTTCTTT. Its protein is CASSMSPFGLSDTEAFF.

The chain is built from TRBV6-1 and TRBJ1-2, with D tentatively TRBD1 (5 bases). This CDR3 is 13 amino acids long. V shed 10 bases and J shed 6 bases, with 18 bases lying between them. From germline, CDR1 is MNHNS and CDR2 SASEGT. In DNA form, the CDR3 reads TGTGCCACCCTTCCCAGGGCCCCAAATGGCTACACCTTC. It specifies CATLPRAPNGYTF.

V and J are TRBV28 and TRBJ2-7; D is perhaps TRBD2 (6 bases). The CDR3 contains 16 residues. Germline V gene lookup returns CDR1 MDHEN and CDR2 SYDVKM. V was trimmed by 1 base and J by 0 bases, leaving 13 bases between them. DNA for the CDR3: TGTGCCAGCAGTTTATCCTGGGACGGGAGCTCCTACGAGCAGTACTTC. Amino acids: CASSLSWDGSSYEQYF.

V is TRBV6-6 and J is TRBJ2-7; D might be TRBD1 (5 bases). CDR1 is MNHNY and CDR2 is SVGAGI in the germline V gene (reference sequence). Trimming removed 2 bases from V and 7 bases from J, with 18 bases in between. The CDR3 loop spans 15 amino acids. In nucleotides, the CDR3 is TGTGCCAGCAGTTACCAAGCCCCAGGGCCAGGGGAGCAGTACTTC. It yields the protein CASSYQAPGPGEQYF.

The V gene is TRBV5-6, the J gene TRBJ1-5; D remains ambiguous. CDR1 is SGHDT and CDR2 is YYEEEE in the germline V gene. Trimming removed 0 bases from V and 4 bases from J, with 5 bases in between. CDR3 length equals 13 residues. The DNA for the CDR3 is TGTGCCAGCAGCTTGGACAGAAATCAGCCCCAGCATTTT. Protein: CASSLDRNQPQHF.

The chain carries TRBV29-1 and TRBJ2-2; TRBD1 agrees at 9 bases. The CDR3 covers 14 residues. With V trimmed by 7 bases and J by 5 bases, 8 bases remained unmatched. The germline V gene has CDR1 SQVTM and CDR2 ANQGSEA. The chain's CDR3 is CSAGRQGGTGELFF. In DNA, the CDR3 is TGCAGCGCTGGAAGACAGGGGGGAACCGGGGAGCTGTTTTTT.

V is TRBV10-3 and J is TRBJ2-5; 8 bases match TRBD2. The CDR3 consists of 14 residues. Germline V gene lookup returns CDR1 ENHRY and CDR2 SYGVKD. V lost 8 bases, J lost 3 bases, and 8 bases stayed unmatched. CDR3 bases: TGTGCCATCGGTAAGGAACTAGCGGAAGAGACCCAGTACTTC. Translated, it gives CAIGKELAEETQYF.

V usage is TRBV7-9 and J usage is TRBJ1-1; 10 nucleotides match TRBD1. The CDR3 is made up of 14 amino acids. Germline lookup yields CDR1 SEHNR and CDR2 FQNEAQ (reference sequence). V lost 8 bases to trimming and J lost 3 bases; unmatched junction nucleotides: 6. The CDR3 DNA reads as TGTGCCAGCGGTGGCGGGACAGGGGACACTGAAGCTTTCTTT. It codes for CASGGGTGDTEAFF.

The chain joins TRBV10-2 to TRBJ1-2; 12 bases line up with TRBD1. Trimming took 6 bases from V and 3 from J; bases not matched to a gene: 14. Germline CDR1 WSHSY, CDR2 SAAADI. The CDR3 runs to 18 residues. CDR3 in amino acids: CASRGPGTGGAADYGYTF. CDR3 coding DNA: TGCGCCAGCAGGGGACCCGGGACAGGGGGCGCCGCGGACTATGGCTACACCTTC.

The CDR3 nucleotides read TGTGCCAGCAAAGGACTAGCGTTTTCAGATACGCAGTATTTT. As protein: CASKGLAFSDTQYF. The rearrangement joins TRBV28 to TRBJ2-3; 9 nucleotides align to TRBD2. With V trimmed by 7 bases and J by 4 bases, 6 bases remained unmatched. This CDR3 is built from 14 residues. Germline loops: CDR1 MDHEN, CDR2 SYDVKM.

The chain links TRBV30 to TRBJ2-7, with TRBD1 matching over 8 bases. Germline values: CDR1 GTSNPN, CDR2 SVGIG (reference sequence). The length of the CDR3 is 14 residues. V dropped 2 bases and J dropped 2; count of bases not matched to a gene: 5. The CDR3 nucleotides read TGTGCCTGGAGTTTCAGGGGACAGGCCTACGAGCAGTACTTC. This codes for CAWSFRGQAYEQYF.

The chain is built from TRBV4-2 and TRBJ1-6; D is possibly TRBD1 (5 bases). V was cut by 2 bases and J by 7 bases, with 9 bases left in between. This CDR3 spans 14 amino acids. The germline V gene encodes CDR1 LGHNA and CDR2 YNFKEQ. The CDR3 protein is CASSQQGWNSPLHF. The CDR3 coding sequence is TGTGCCAGCAGCCAACAGGGCTGGAATTCACCCCTCCACTTT.

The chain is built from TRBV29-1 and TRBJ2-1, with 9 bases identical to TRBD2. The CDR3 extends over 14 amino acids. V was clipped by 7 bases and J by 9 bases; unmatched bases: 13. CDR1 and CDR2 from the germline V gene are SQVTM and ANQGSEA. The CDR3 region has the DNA TGCAGCGCCGACATTGCGGGAGGGAGCTTTGAGCAGTTCTTC. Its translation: CSADIAGGSFEQFF.

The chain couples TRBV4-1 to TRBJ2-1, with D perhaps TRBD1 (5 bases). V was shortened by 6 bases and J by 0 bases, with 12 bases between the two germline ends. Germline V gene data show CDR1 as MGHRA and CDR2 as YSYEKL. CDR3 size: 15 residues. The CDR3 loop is CASSEQDSSYNEQFF. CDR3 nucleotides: TGCGCCAGCAGTGAACAGGATAGCTCCTACAATGAGCAGTTCTTC.

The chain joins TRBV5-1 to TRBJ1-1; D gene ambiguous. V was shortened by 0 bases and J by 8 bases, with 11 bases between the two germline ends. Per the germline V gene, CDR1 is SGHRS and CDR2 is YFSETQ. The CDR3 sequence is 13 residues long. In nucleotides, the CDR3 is TGCGCCAGCAGCTTGGATAGTTTGTTGGAAGCTTTCTTT. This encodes CASSLDSLLEAFF.

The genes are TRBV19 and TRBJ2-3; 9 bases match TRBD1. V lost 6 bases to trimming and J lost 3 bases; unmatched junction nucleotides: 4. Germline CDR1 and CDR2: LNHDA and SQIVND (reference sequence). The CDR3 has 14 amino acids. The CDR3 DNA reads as TGTGCCAGTAGGAGGACAGGGGCTACAGATACGCAGTATTTT. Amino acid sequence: CASRRTGATDTQYF.

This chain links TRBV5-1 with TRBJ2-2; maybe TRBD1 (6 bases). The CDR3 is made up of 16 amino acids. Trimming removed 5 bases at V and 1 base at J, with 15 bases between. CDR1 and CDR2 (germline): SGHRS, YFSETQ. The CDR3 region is CASSPRGGWNTGELFF. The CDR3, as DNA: TGCGCCAGCAGTCCTAGAGGGGGATGGAACACCGGGGAGCTGTTTTTT.

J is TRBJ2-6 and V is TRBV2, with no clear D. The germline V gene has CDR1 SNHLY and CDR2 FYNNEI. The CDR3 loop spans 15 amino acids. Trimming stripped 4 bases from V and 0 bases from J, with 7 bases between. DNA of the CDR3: TGTGCCAGCAGTGTTCAGTTCTCTGGGGCCAACGTCCTGACTTTC. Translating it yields CASSVQFSGANVLTF. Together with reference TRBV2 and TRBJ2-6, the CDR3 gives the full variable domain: EPEVTQTPSHQVTQMGQEVILRCVPISNHLYFYWYRQILGQKVEFLVSFYNNEISEKSEIFDDQFSVERPDGSNFTLKIRSTKLEDSAMYFCASSVQFSGANVLTFGAGSRLTVL.